The 6 T cell receptor beta chains listed next were all sequenced from one sample in a study of T-cell reconstitution after alpha-beta-depleted transplantation in children. During its preparation, the TCRbeta library received unique molecular identifiers. TCRdb re-analysed the PCR reads in MiXCR, keeping a single row per CDR3 protein. The sample carries 65,000 to 75,000 distinct CDR3 sequences, 4.9% recorded once. The sample here was PBMCs, mostly from graft donor cells, taken 180 days after TCRalphabeta/CD19-depleted stem cell transplant. The origin of the receptors is a boy under two years old who had a stem cell transplant for acute myeloid leukemia, so the T cells may come from the graft donor.

The chain uses TRBV7-9 and TRBJ2-1, with no clear D. V was pared by 1 base and J by 1 base, with 14 bases between. From germline, CDR1 is SEHNR and CDR2 FQNEAQ (reference sequence). The CDR3 extends over 17 amino acids. This chain's CDR3 is CASSLGLGLESYNEQFF. For the CDR3, the DNA is TGTGCCAGCAGCTTAGGTTTAGGTCTCGAATCCTACAATGAGCAGTTCTTC.

This clonotype was counted ten times or more. This sequence joins TRBV29-1 and TRBJ2-6; D gene unclear. The germline gives CDR1 SQVTM, CDR2 ANQGSEA. This CDR3 spans 14 amino acids. The V end was cut by 8 bases, the J end by 0 bases, with 11 bases between. The CDR3 nucleotides are TGCAGCTCAGACCTGTCCTCTGGGGCCAACGTCCTGACTTTC. Its protein is CSSDLSSGANVLTF.

The chain combines TRBV5-6 with TRBJ2-7; D gene uncertain. V lost 3 bases and J 4 bases, leaving 11 bases between the germline ends. Germline CDR1 reads SGHDT; CDR2 reads YYEEEE. The CDR3 is made up of 13 amino acids. The CDR3 region is CASSSGLQYEQYV. CDR3 bases: TGTGCCAGCAGCTCCGGGCTGCAGTACGAGCAGTACGTC.

This clonotype was picked up many times. The gene calls are TRBV5-4 and TRBJ2-5; the D gene could be TRBD1 or TRBD2 (6 bases each). Trimming stripped 2 bases from V and 4 bases from J, with 18 bases between. This CDR3 has 16 residues. Per the germline V gene, CDR1 is SGHNT and CDR2 is YYREEE (reference sequence). In DNA, the CDR3 is TGTGCCAGCAGCTTTCCCCGCGTAGGGGGGAGAGAGACCCAGTACTTC. This encodes CASSFPRVGGRETQYF.

This clonotype was observed many times. V and J are TRBV12-3 or TRBV12-4 and TRBJ1-1; D call uncertain. V dropped 0 bases and J dropped 0 bases, with 5 bases sitting between them. This CDR3 comprises 14 residues. This chain's CDR3 is CASSLAGVNTEAFF. Here the CDR3 DNA reads TGTGCCAGCAGTTTAGCCGGGGTGAACACTGAAGCTTTCTTT.

This clonotype showed up many times. This rearrangement joins TRBV7-9 to TRBJ2-3; D is possibly TRBD1 (5 bases). The germline V gene encodes CDR1 SEHNR and CDR2 FQNEAQ (reference sequence). CDR3 size: 12 residues. Trimming stripped 2 bases from V and 13 bases from J, with 13 bases between. The CDR3 loop reads CASSLWAGWEYF. The CDR3 DNA reads TGTGCCAGCAGCTTATGGGCAGGGTGGGAGTATTTT.